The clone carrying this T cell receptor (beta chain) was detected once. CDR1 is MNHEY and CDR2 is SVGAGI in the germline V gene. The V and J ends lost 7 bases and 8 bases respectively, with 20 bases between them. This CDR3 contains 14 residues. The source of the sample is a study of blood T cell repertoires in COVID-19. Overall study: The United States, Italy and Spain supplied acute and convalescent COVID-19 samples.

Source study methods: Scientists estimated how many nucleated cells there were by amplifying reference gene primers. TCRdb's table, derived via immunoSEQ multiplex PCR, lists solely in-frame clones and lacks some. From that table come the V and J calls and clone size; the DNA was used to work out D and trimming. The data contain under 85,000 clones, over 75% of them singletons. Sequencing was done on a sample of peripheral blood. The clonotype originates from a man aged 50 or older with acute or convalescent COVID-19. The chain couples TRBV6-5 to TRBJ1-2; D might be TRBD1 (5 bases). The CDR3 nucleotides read TGTGCCAGCATTGGACAACCCGCTGGTGGAGGCTACACCTTC. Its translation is CASIGQPAGGGYTF.